This TCR beta chain was recorded in a study of blood T cells in healthy people across ages. The study's findings and limits: Getting older went along with TCR beta diversity per million T cells dropping roughly linearly.

Germline loops: CDR1 SGHTA, CDR2 FQGNSA. The CDR3 has 15 amino acids. V lost 5 bases and J lost 0, with 11 bases in between. Primers used in a second PCR of roughly 7 to 12 cycles were a sample-barcoded 5' primer and a J-beta primer mix. TCRdb reprocessed the 5' RACE reads via MiXCR and lists one record per CDR3 protein. The top ten clones hold over 30% of a sample with hundreds of thousands of distinct CDR3 sequences, roughly three fifths of them seen once. With regard to this clonotype: Its antigen is unidentified.

This TCR was recovered from a man aged 55 to 70 in good health. The chain uses TRBV7-2 and TRBJ2-1; the D is unclear. Material for sequencing was blood. CDR3 sequence reads: CASSPSYSSYNEQFF. DNA of the CDR3: TGTGCCAGCAGCCCCAGTTATAGCTCCTACAATGAGCAGTTCTTC.